The 5 T cell receptor beta chains in this list originate from one sample, sequenced in a study of beta chain features in type 1 diabetes. Overall study findings and caveats: There was a moderate but significant shortening of TCRB CDR3s in all four CD4+ subsets of Type 1 diabetes patients.

These receptors have no identified antigens. What was sequenced were expressed TCRB transcripts, since all of the isolated RNA had been reverse transcribed. The data were produced by immunoSEQ multiplex PCR, yet TCRdb's version contains in-frame clones alone and is incomplete. The data contain 640,000 or so clones, more than 12% of them singletons. Sequencing input: naive CD4+ T cells from blood. These receptors were obtained from a man younger than 35 with type 1 diabetes.

V is TRBV7-9 and J is TRBJ2-3; 9 nucleotides line up with TRBD2. Trimming cost V 5 bases and J 2 bases; bases outside gene matches: 5. Germline CDR1 is SEHNR and CDR2 is FQNEAQ (reference sequence). The CDR3 covers 15 residues. The CDR3 nucleotides are TGTGCCAGCAGCCCCGGGACTAGCACCACAGATACGCAGTATTTT. This gives the protein CASSPGTSTTDTQYF.

In this sample, this clone turned up a few times. The DNA of the CDR3 is TGTGCCAGTAGTCCCGGGACATTTACCTCTGGGGCCAACGTCCTGACTTTC. Its protein is CASSPGTFTSGANVLTF. The chain employs TRBV19 and TRBJ2-6, with D possibly TRBD1 on 6 matching bases. Germline V gives CDR1 LNHDA, CDR2 SQIVND (reference sequence). The V end was cut by 5 bases, the J end by 0 bases, with 14 bases between. The CDR3 is 17 amino acids.

This clone was observed a handful of times. The chain couples TRBV7-3 to TRBJ2-7; D is possibly TRBD1 (6 bases). The CDR3 runs 14 residues. V was clipped by 4 bases and J by 6 bases, with 16 bases between them. Per germline, CDR1 SGHTA and CDR2 FQGTGA. The CDR3 nucleotides are TGTGCCAGCAGCTCCGGACAGCCGCCCAGCGAGCAGTACTTC. Amino acids: CASSSGQPPSEQYF.

The chain is built from TRBV15 and TRBJ2-4; 10 bases line up with TRBD1. V shed 5 bases and J 0 bases; nucleotides not matched to a gene: 4. CDR1 is LNHNV and CDR2 is YYDKDF in the germline V gene (reference sequence). The CDR3 sequence is 16 residues long. Here the CDR3 reads CATSPDRGRAKNIQYF. The CDR3 nucleotides are TGTGCCACCAGCCCCGACAGGGGGCGAGCCAAAAACATTCAGTACTTC.

This clone was counted a few times. The chain combines TRBV14 with TRBJ1-2, with 7 bases fitting TRBD1. The CDR3 has 15 residues. V was clipped by 0 bases and J by 5 bases; unmatched bases: 6. The germline V gene encodes CDR1 SGHDN and CDR2 FVKESK. CDR3 protein: CASSQEDRSLYGYTF. The CDR3 DNA reads TGTGCCAGCAGCCAAGAGGACAGGTCCTTGTATGGCTACACCTTC.